The rows below give T cell receptor beta chains drawn from one sample of a study of T cell responses to AZD1222 COVID-19 vaccine. The method was immunoSEQ multiplex PCR; TCRdb's version includes in-frame clones alone and lacks a portion of them. The sample includes 100,000 to 120,000 clones, roughly 90% of them seen just once. The input for sequencing was peripheral blood, taken on day 0 of AZD1222 vaccination. The receptor set was obtained from an adult in good health. Both conserved end residues are part of each CDR3. D genes are given only for firm matches. Clone size is shown for a subset of rows, as once, few, many or a class of expanded clone.

TRBV24-1	TRBJ2-2	-	-	CATSDLEGFANTGELFF	TGTGCCACCAGTGATTTAGAGGGATTCGCGAACACCGGGGAGCTGTTTTTT
TRBV11-3	TRBJ2-3	-	-	CASSLGPDTQYF	TGTGCCAGCAGCTTAGGGCCAGATACGCAGTATTTT
TRBV6-4	TRBJ2-2	TRBD2	-	CASSGRESRYTGELFF	TGTGCCAGCAGTGGGCGGGAGAGTAGGTACACCGGGGAGCTGTTTTTT
TRBV19	TRBJ1-4	-	-	CASSIDTGLYEKLFF	TGTGCCAGTAGTATAGATACGGGACTCTATGAAAAACTGTTTTTT
TRBV7-6	TRBJ2-3	-	-	CASSRSPDTQYF	TGTGCCAGCAGCCGCTCCCCGGATACGCAGTATTTT
TRBV11-3	TRBJ2-3	-	-	CASSLSYYSTDTQYF	TGTGCCAGCAGCTTATCCTATTATAGCACAGATACGCAGTATTTT
TRBV18	TRBJ2-3	TRBD1	-	CASSRTGGTDTQYF	TGTGCCAGCTCACGGACAGGGGGCACAGATACGCAGTATTTT
TRBV4-2	TRBJ2-7	TRBD2	-	CASSQQGLAGFSYEQYF	TGTGCCAGCAGCCAACAGGGACTAGCGGGGTTCTCCTACGAGCAGTACTTC
TRBV15	TRBJ2-5	TRBD2	-	CATSSERRGGETQYF	TGTGCCACCAGCAGCGAGAGGCGGGGGGGCGAGACCCAGTACTTC
TRBV12-3/TRBV12-4	TRBJ1-2	-	-	CASRGGNYGYTF	TGTGCCAGCAGAGGGGGTAACTATGGCTACACCTTC
TRBV3-1/TRBV3-2	TRBJ1-1	-	-	CASSVSGSGTEAFF	TGTGCCAGCAGCGTATCAGGGAGCGGTACTGAAGCTTTCTTT
TRBV5-1	TRBJ2-6	TRBD1	-	CASSLVGGQGNSGANVLTF	TGCGCCAGCAGCTTGGTAGGGGGACAGGGGAACTCTGGGGCCAACGTCCTGACTTTC
TRBV10-3	TRBJ1-2	TRBD1	few	CAISESGSTGGSYGYTF	TGTGCCATCAGTGAGTCGGGATCGACAGGGGGCAGCTATGGCTACACCTTC
TRBV18	TRBJ2-1	-	-	CASSPLGYNEQFF	TGTGCCAGCTCACCACTCGGCTACAATGAGCAGTTCTTC
TRBV7-9	TRBJ1-5	TRBD1	once	CASSSGTGEYQPQHF	TGTGCCAGCAGCTCCGGGACAGGGGAGTATCAGCCCCAGCATTTT
TRBV28	TRBJ1-5	-	-	CASSHNNRALSIYQPQHF	TGTGCCAGCAGTCACAATAACCGGGCCCTATCGATCTATCAGCCCCAGCATTTT
TRBV5-6	TRBJ1-6	-	-	CASSWGLDNSPLHF	TGTGCCAGCAGCTGGGGCTTGGATAATTCACCCCTCCACTTT
TRBV27	TRBJ2-3	-	-	CASSDPDSPTDTQYF	TGTGCCAGCAGTGACCCGGACAGCCCCACAGATACGCAGTATTTT
TRBV6-5	TRBJ2-1	-	-	CASSSLVATRGNEQFF	TGTGCCAGCAGTTCCTTAGTAGCTACGCGAGGGAATGAGCAGTTCTTC
TRBV6-5	TRBJ1-5	-	-	CASSPVTPDQPQHF	TGTGCCAGCAGTCCGGTAACCCCCGATCAGCCCCAGCATTTT
TRBV5-1	TRBJ1-2	-	-	CASSLVSTSTGYTF	TGCGCCAGCAGCTTGGTCAGTACCTCAACCGGCTACACCTTC
TRBV5-1	TRBJ2-7	-	-	CASSGTGLRSYEQYF	TGCGCCAGCAGCGGAACCGGGCTCCGCTCTTACGAGCAGTACTTC